Below, 27 T cell receptor beta chains from the same sample are listed, as sequenced in a study of T cells after yellow fever vaccination. TCRdb used MiXCR to reprocess the 5' RACE reads, holding one entry per CDR3 protein. The sample shows approximately 300,000 distinct CDR3 sequences, around 10% of them seen only once. The sequences come from CD4+ T cells sorted from PBMCs, collected 45 days after the yellow fever booster vaccination. The receptor set was obtained from a man aged 18 to 29 who received the YFV17D yellow fever vaccine.

This clonotype was recorded at least ten times. The rearrangement joins TRBV10-3 to TRBJ2-4; possibly TRBD2 for D (6 bases). CDR1 is ENHRY, CDR2 SYGVKD, per germline. Trimming removed 3 bases from V and 7 bases from J, with 13 bases in between. This CDR3 has 14 residues. The CDR3 sequence is CAISDGASGNIQYF. CDR3 sequence (DNA): TGTGCCATCAGTGATGGGGCCAGCGGGAACATTCAGTACTTC.

This clonotype was seen a handful of times. V usage is TRBV29-1 and J usage is TRBJ2-3; D is ambiguous. This CDR3 is 14 amino acids long. The germline V gene has CDR1 SQVTM and CDR2 ANQGSEA. Between the trimmed V and J ends, which lost 1 base and 2 bases, there was a span of 10 bases. The CDR3 bases are TGCAGCGTTGAAGGAGTTGTGGTCACAGATACGCAGTATTTT. Protein sequence: CSVEGVVVTDTQYF.

The gene calls are TRBV7-2 and TRBJ2-7; possibly TRBD2 for D (5 bases). Trimming took 5 bases from V and 8 from J, leaving 13 bases between them. This CDR3 has 12 amino acids. Looked up from germline, CDR1 is SGHTA and CDR2 is FQGNSA. The CDR3 sequence: CASSPGSGKQYF. The DNA of the CDR3 is TGTGCCAGCAGCCCCGGATCCGGGAAGCAGTACTTC.

This clonotype was seen at least ten times. CDR3 bases: TGCGCCAGCAGTGATACGGCGAGCTCCTACAATGAGCAGTTCTTC. Its translation: CASSDTASSYNEQFF. This chain connects TRBV10-1 to TRBJ2-1; D is unclear. This CDR3 has 15 residues. Trimming shortened V by 3 bases and J by 0 bases, and 9 bases separated the two germline ends. In germline, CDR1 is WNHNN, CDR2 SYGVQD (reference sequence).

The sample holds a few counts of this clonotype. The chain recombines TRBV4-2 with TRBJ2-1, with TRBD2 matching over 8 bases. J lost 13 bases, V lost 4 bases, and 9 bases had no gene match. This CDR3 has 13 amino acids. CDR1 and CDR2 (germline): LGHNA, YNFKEQ. CDR3 nucleotide sequence: TGTGCCAGCAGCCCCCCGGCAGCGGGGGTTCAGTTCTTC. This codes for CASSPPAAGVQFF.

This clonotype showed up many times. This chain uses TRBV5-1 with TRBJ1-1; D not certain. Trimming took 7 bases from V and 3 from J, leaving 16 bases between them. This CDR3 region has 14 residues. The germline gives CDR1 SGHRS, CDR2 YFSETQ. The CDR3 coding sequence is TGCGCCAGCCGAGACCGGACGGATTACACTGAAGCTTTCTTT. This translates into CASRDRTDYTEAFF.

This clonotype was picked up many times. The chain carries TRBV20-1 and TRBJ2-7; 9 nucleotides agree with TRBD1. This CDR3 has 14 residues. Per the germline V gene, CDR1 is DFQATT and CDR2 is SNEGSKA (reference sequence). The CDR3 spells CSVMRQGVSYEQYF. Here the CDR3 DNA reads TGCAGCGTTATGCGACAGGGGGTCTCCTACGAGCAGTACTTC.

This clonotype was counted only a few times. The J gene is TRBJ2-5, the V gene TRBV11-2, with D uncertain. Germline V gene data show CDR1 as SGHAT and CDR2 as FQNNGV. V lost 5 bases and J 3 bases, leaving 10 bases between the germline ends. This CDR3 is built from 13 residues. The CDR3 reads CASSIGPKETQYF. CDR3 DNA: TGTGCCAGCAGCATCGGACCCAAAGAGACCCAGTACTTC.

As regards this clonotype: One end of the junction varies from germline; a read error may be responsible. The rearrangement links TRBV4-3 to TRBJ1-4, with 7 bases lining up with TRBD1. The CDR3 is made up of 19 amino acids. Looked up from germline, CDR1 is LGHNA and CDR2 is YSLEER. The CDR3: CASSQDLPLTGEIDEKLIF. CDR3 in DNA: TGCGCCAGCAGCCAAGATCTCCCCCTTACAGGGGAGATTGATGAAAAACTGATTTTT.

This clonotype occurred a few times. V is TRBV20-1 and J is TRBJ1-6; 8 bases agree with TRBD1. CDR3 length: 14 amino acids. Germline loops: CDR1 DFQATT, CDR2 SNEGSKA (reference sequence). With V trimmed by 5 bases and J by 8 bases, 8 bases remained unmatched. The CDR3 loop is CSAPDRVAHSPLHF. DNA for the CDR3: TGCAGTGCTCCGGACAGGGTGGCGCATTCACCCCTCCACTTT.

The rearrangement uses TRBV20-1 and TRBJ2-7; D not certain. CDR3 length: 12 residues. V was clipped by 5 bases and J by 3 bases, with 11 bases between them. Per germline, CDR1 DFQATT and CDR2 SNEGSKA (reference sequence). The CDR3 DNA reads TGCAGTGCTCGCCCCCGGGTCTACGAGCAGTACGTC. It is translated as CSARPRVYEQYV.

The V gene is TRBV11-2, the J gene TRBJ1-2; D remains ambiguous. The V gene's germline CDR1 is SGHAT and CDR2 FQNNGV. This CDR3 spans 13 amino acids. V lost 8 bases, J lost 2 bases, and 12 bases lay in between. The CDR3 DNA reads TGTGCCAGCCGCGAACAGCAGAACTATGGCTACACCTTC. Amino acid sequence: CASREQQNYGYTF.

This clonotype was seen more than once but under ten times. The chain couples TRBV29-1 to TRBJ1-2; D remains ambiguous. There are 12 residues in the CDR3. Germline V gives CDR1 SQVTM, CDR2 ANQGSEA. The CDR3 spells CSPQSDSLGYTF. Written as DNA, the CDR3 is TGCAGTCCGCAAAGTGATAGCCTTGGTTACACCTTC.

In this sample, this clonotype turned up a few times. The genes are TRBV7-2 and TRBJ2-3; 11 bases fit TRBD1. CDR3 length: 14 amino acids. In germline, CDR1 is SGHTA, CDR2 FQGNSA. J was trimmed by 10 bases and V by 7 bases; bases with no gene match: 10. CDR3 loop: CASTFGQGAIAQYF. The CDR3, as DNA: TGTGCCAGCACCTTCGGACAGGGGGCTATTGCGCAGTATTTT.

This sequence joins TRBV3-1 and TRBJ1-6, with no clear D. Trimming left V 1 base short and J 7 bases short, with 5 bases between. CDR1 and CDR2 from the germline V gene are LGHDT and YNNKEL (reference sequence). This CDR3 has 13 amino acids. The CDR3 bases are TGTGCCAGCAGCCAAGCAGGAAATTCACCCCTCCACTTT. Amino acids: CASSQAGNSPLHF.

The J gene is TRBJ2-3, the V gene TRBV7-2; possibly TRBD1 for D (6 bases). This CDR3 has 15 amino acids. The V gene lost 2 bases and the J gene lost 4 bases, with 13 bases spanning the gap. Germline loops: CDR1 SGHTA, CDR2 FQGNSA. CDR3 region: CASSLPAAGADTQYF. The CDR3 DNA is TGTGCCAGCAGCTTACCGGCAGCAGGGGCAGATACGCAGTATTTT.

This clonotype was detected a few times. The chain links TRBV6-5 to TRBJ1-5, with 9 bases identical to TRBD1. The CDR3 covers 15 residues. J gave up 5 bases and V 6 bases, and 8 bases lay outside the gene matches. CDR1 is MNHEY, CDR2 SVGAGI, per germline. The CDR3 region has the DNA TGTGCCAGCAGACCGGGACAGGGTGGCTATCAGCCCCAGCATTTT. Its protein product is CASRPGQGGYQPQHF.

The rearrangement uses TRBV5-4 and TRBJ2-2, with a tentative D call TRBD2 (7 bases). Germline V CDR1 and CDR2: SGHNT, YYREEE (reference sequence). CDR3 length: 16 residues. Trimming removed 0 bases at V and 3 bases at J, with 12 bases between. The CDR3 is CASSLGPGGDTGELFF. In DNA, the CDR3 is TGTGCCAGCAGCTTGGGGCCGGGGGGCGACACCGGGGAGCTGTTTTTT.

This clonotype was seen repeatedly, ten times or more. The chain links TRBV4-3 to TRBJ2-3; unclear D gene. Trimming removed 0 bases from V and 3 bases from J, with 7 bases in between. The CDR3 length is 14 residues. Germline V lookup: CDR1 LGHNA, CDR2 YSLEER. CDR3: CASSQDVRTDTQYF. CDR3 bases: TGCGCCAGCAGCCAAGATGTTAGGACAGATACGCAGTATTTT.

This clonotype was detected a few times. The gene calls are TRBV27 and TRBJ2-5; tentatively, D is TRBD1 or TRBD2 (7 bases each). CDR3 length: 15 amino acids. Per germline, CDR1 MNHEY and CDR2 SMNVEV (reference sequence). Trimming took off 6 bases at V and 5 bases at J, with 19 bases between the two ends. CDR3 loop: CASSRTQGGKETQYF. The CDR3 nucleotides are TGTGCCAGCAGCCGGACGCAGGGGGGGAAGGAGACCCAGTACTTC.

The rearrangement uses TRBV11-2 and TRBJ2-1, with 8 bases that match TRBD2. The V gene end was trimmed by 6 bases and the J gene end by 3 bases; junction bases not matched to a gene: 7. The CDR3 loop spans 15 amino acids. Germline V gene lookup returns CDR1 SGHAT and CDR2 FQNNGV. The DNA for the CDR3 is TGTGCCAGCAGGTCTCCCGGGACTAGCTACAATGAGCAGTTCTTC. Its translation is CASRSPGTSYNEQFF.

J is TRBJ1-2 and V is TRBV20-1; D gene ambiguous. This CDR3 is 14 amino acids long. Germline CDR1 is DFQATT and CDR2 is SNEGSKA (reference sequence). V gave up 1 base and J gave up 4 bases, with 13 bases separating them. CDR3 residues: CSARVAALGYGYTF. The CDR3 region has the DNA TGCAGTGCTAGAGTGGCCGCGCTAGGCTATGGCTACACCTTC.

This chain links TRBV6-5 with TRBJ1-3, with 7 bases identical to TRBD1. CDR3 size: 16 residues. The V segment lost 4 bases and the J segment 0 bases; nucleotides outside the gene matches: 6. Germline-derived CDR1 and CDR2 are MNHEY and SVGAGI. For the CDR3, the DNA is TGTGCCAGCAGTTCCTCGGACAGGCCCTCTGGAAACACCATATATTTT. Translation gives CASSSSDRPSGNTIYF.

The chain combines TRBV20-1 with TRBJ2-5, with D possibly called TRBD1 or TRBD2 (5 bases each). This CDR3 contains 10 residues. Germline V gene sequence: CDR1 DFQATT, CDR2 SNEGSKA (reference sequence). V was shortened by 7 bases and J by 4 bases, with 7 bases between the two germline ends. CDR3 in DNA: TGCAGTGGGGACCGAGAGACCCAGTACTTC. It is translated as CSGDRETQYF.

This clonotype was counted only a few times. The CDR3 spells CASSRAGRVWV. The CDR3 DNA reads as TGTGCCAGCAGCAGGGCCGGCCGGGTTTGGGTC. The chain combines TRBV21-1 with TRBJ2-7; TRBD1 reflects the table's D call only, with no check against the DNA. TRBV21-1 is designated a pseudogene. The CDR3 length is 11 residues.

This clonotype was seen only a few times. The rearrangement uses TRBV9 and TRBJ2-1, with a weak D call TRBD2 (5 bases). V lost 4 bases to trimming and J lost 7 bases, with 15 bases between them. This CDR3 is built from 14 residues. In germline, CDR1 is SGDLS, CDR2 YYNGEE. CDR3 coding DNA: TGTGCCAGCAGCCAGAGTCGGGAACAGAATGAGCAGTTCTTC. This gives the protein CASSQSREQNEQFF.

This chain links TRBV20-1 with TRBJ2-1; D remains ambiguous. The CDR3 totals 14 residues. The germline gives CDR1 DFQATT, CDR2 SNEGSKA (reference sequence). Trimming removed 5 bases from V and 0 bases from J, with 11 bases in between. In nucleotides, the CDR3 is TGCAGTGCTGCCGACTTCGGCTCCTACAATGAGCAGTTCTTC. Translation: CSAADFGSYNEQFF.